Listed below are T cell receptor beta chains from one sample, sequenced in a study of blood T cell repertoires in COVID-19. This table comes from immunoSEQ multiplex PCR, and its TCRdb copy is limited to in-frame clones, with some not included. The table includes some 310,000 clones, around 86% detected once. Sequencing was carried out using peripheral blood. These receptors all come from a man aged 50 to 60 with active or convalescent COVID-19. The CDR3 runs from the conserved cysteine through the conserved F or W. A D gene is named only where the DNA matches it firmly. Not all rows give a size; the values are once, few, many and, for expanded clones, a class.

D	V	size	J	CDR3	DNA
.	TRBV2	.	TRBJ1-1	CASSDWSQTNTEAFF	TGTGCCAGCAGTGATTGGAGCCAGACGAACACTGAAGCTTTCTTT
.	TRBV19	.	TRBJ1-4	CASSITRGSNEKLFF	TGTGCCAGTAGTATAACCCGGGGATCTAATGAAAAACTGTTTTTT
TRBD1	TRBV30	.	TRBJ1-5	CAWSPGQGKVQPQHF	TGTGCCTGGAGTCCGGGACAGGGGAAAGTTCAGCCCCAGCATTTT
.	TRBV7-9	.	TRBJ1-5	CASSSQGNQPQHF	TGTGCCAGCAGCTCTCAGGGGAATCAGCCCCAGCATTTT
TRBD1	TRBV29-1	.	TRBJ1-2	CSVAGTGEGYGYTF	TGCAGCGTTGCCGGGACAGGGGAAGGCTATGGCTACACCTTC
TRBD2	TRBV2	once	TRBJ2-1	CACGTGLAGAYEQFF	TGTGCCTGCGGAACCGGACTAGCGGGAGCTTATGAGCAGTTCTTC
.	TRBV18	once	TRBJ2-5	CASSPTGGQETQYF	TGTGCCAGCTCACCGACCGGAGGGCAAGAGACCCAGTACTTC
.	TRBV19	.	TRBJ1-2	CASSITVQDNSGYTF	TGTGCCAGTAGTATAACGGTCCAAGACAACAGTGGCTACACCTTC
TRBD1	TRBV27	.	TRBJ2-5	CASSFWTGELQETQYF	TGTGCCAGCAGTTTCTGGACAGGGGAATTGCAAGAGACCCAGTACTTC
.	TRBV5-1	.	TRBJ2-7	CASSLSVGSYEQYF	TGCGCCAGCAGCTTGTCTGTCGGGTCTTACGAGCAGTACTTC
.	TRBV28	.	TRBJ2-5	CASSLRGIRETQYF	TGTGCCAGCAGTTTAAGGGGGATTAGGGAGACCCAGTACTTC
TRBD2	TRBV5-8	.	TRBJ2-2	CASSQLRAGDTGELFF	TGTGCCAGCAGCCAGCTCAGAGCGGGGGACACCGGGGAGCTGTTTTTT
TRBD2	TRBV2	.	TRBJ2-7	CASSGYLAGVTYEQYF	TGTGCCAGCAGTGGATATCTAGCGGGAGTCACCTACGAGCAGTACTTC
TRBD1	TRBV28	.	TRBJ1-4	CASSSHRGWSEKLFF	TGTGCCAGCAGTTCTCACAGGGGGTGGAGTGAAAAACTGTTTTTT
TRBD1	TRBV18	once	TRBJ1-2	CASSPLEVQGASPYGYTF	TGTGCCAGCTCACCCCTTGAGGTACAGGGGGCAAGCCCATATGGCTACACCTTC
TRBD1	TRBV27	.	TRBJ2-5	CASRRGRETQYF	TGTGCCAGCCGCAGGGGGCGAGAGACCCAGTACTTC
.	TRBV28	.	TRBJ2-1	CASSLQGSYNEQFF	TGTGCCAGCAGTCTACAGGGTTCCTACAATGAGCAGTTCTTC
TRBD1	TRBV7-2	.	TRBJ1-2	CASSLRDRESGYTF	TGTGCCAGCAGCTTAAGGGACAGGGAATCTGGCTACACCTTC
TRBD1	TRBV5-1	.	TRBJ2-3	CASSLPQGTFSTDTQYF	TGCGCCAGCAGCCTCCCACAGGGGACCTTTAGCACAGATACGCAGTATTTT
TRBD2	TRBV29-1	.	TRBJ2-1	CSAGLAGGYNEQFF	TGCAGCGCAGGACTAGCGGGGGGCTACAATGAGCAGTTCTTC
TRBD1	TRBV7-9	.	TRBJ1-1	CASSVTGRGNTEAFF	TGTGCCAGCAGCGTGACAGGGCGGGGGAACACTGAAGCTTTCTTT
.	TRBV29-1	.	TRBJ1-5	CSVEFSRGQPQHF	TGCAGCGTTGAATTTTCGAGAGGTCAGCCCCAGCATTTT
.	TRBV19	.	TRBJ2-7	CASSLRDPASYEQYF	TGTGCCAGTAGTCTCAGGGATCCCGCTAGCTACGAGCAGTACTTC
.	TRBV4-3	few	TRBJ2-7	CASSLLAASYEQYF	TGCGCCAGCAGCCTATTAGCGGCGTCCTACGAGCAGTACTTC
.	TRBV2	.	TRBJ1-1	CASTGRGGEASGNTEAFF	TGTGCCAGCACTGGAAGAGGTGGAGAAGCGTCCGGGAACACTGAAGCTTTCTTT